The 16 T cell receptor beta chains presented below share a single source sample, sequenced in a study of T-cell memory formation after mild COVID-19. TCRdb reanalysed the 5' RACE reads using MiXCR and keeps one entry per CDR3 protein. The data hold a few hundred thousand distinct CDR3 sequences, with 15% to 20% observed a single time. The sample was PBMCs or a T cell subset sorted from them (not recorded which). Every receptor here comes from a man aged 18 to 35 who had mild COVID-19 (a few samples of this study predate the infection). Cell type and time point are not known.

V and J are TRBV10-2 and TRBJ2-3, with TRBD1 matching over 7 bases. This CDR3 comprises 12 residues. Germline assignment: CDR1 WSHSY and CDR2 SAAADI. J was trimmed by 14 bases and V by 8 bases; bases with no gene match: 13. The CDR3 loop is CASQGLGQNLYF. CDR3 nucleotide sequence: TGCGCCAGCCAAGGATTGGGACAGAATTTGTATTTT.

The chain is built from TRBV3-1 and TRBJ1-1; tentatively, D is TRBD1 (6 bases). The CDR3 totals 14 residues. Germline V gene sequence: CDR1 LGHDT, CDR2 YNNKEL (reference sequence). V dropped 2 bases and J dropped 1 base, with 8 bases sitting between them. DNA for the CDR3: TGTGCCAGCAGCCAAACAGGGACGAACACTGAAGCTTTCTTT. Its protein is CASSQTGTNTEAFF.

The sample holds a few counts of this clonotype. This sequence joins TRBV4-3 and TRBJ2-2, with 8 bases fitting TRBD2. Germline assignment: CDR1 LGHNA and CDR2 YSLEER. The CDR3 consists of 15 residues. Trimming cost V 4 bases and J 6 bases; bases outside gene matches: 7. Written as DNA, the CDR3 is TGCGCCAGCAGCCCCAGACTAGCGAGGTCCGGGGAGCTGTTTTTT. It is translated as CASSPRLARSGELFF.

V usage is TRBV10-3 and J usage is TRBJ2-7; 11 bases fit TRBD1. With V trimmed by 8 bases and J by 9 bases, 9 bases remained unmatched. Germline CDR1 reads ENHRY; CDR2 reads SYGVKD. The CDR3 covers 13 residues. As DNA, the CDR3 is TGTGCCATCGGGTTCGGGACAGGGGGTGCGCAGTACTTC. Translating it yields CAIGFGTGGAQYF.

This chain links TRBV14 with TRBJ1-2, with a weak D call TRBD1 (5 bases). V lost 0 bases and J 1 base, leaving 12 bases between the germline ends. The CDR3 spans 16 residues. Per germline, CDR1 SGHDN and CDR2 FVKESK. The CDR3 DNA sequence: TGTGCCAGCAGCCAAGATCTTTGGGGGGTTAACTATGGCTACACCTTC. This sequence encodes CASSQDLWGVNYGYTF.

The J gene is TRBJ1-1, the V gene TRBV7-9; D is unresolved. The germline V gene encodes CDR1 SEHNR and CDR2 FQNEAQ (reference sequence). The CDR3 runs 13 residues. Between the trimmed V and J ends, which lost 6 bases and 1 base, there was a span of 9 bases. The CDR3 region has the DNA TGTGCCAGCAGGTTTGGCGCGAACACTGAAGCTTTCTTT. This translates into CASRFGANTEAFF.

This chain links TRBV7-6 with TRBJ2-1, with 8 bases matching TRBD1. Germline assignment: CDR1 SGHVS and CDR2 FNYEAQ. V shed 4 bases, J shed 4 bases, and the junction held 9 bases outside the gene matches. The CDR3 is 16 residues long. The CDR3 reads CASSSSRQGLYNEQFF. The CDR3 DNA follows: TGTGCCAGCAGCTCATCCAGACAGGGGTTATACAATGAGCAGTTCTTC.

J is TRBJ2-7 and V is TRBV6-2 or TRBV6-3, with TRBD2 matching over 7 bases. Looked up from germline, CDR1 is MNHEY and CDR2 is SVGEGT. V lost 0 bases, J lost 2 bases, and 4 bases stayed unmatched. The CDR3 covers 15 residues. The CDR3 reads CASSYSGRGTYEQYF. The CDR3 region has the DNA TGTGCCAGCAGTTACTCGGGGAGGGGAACCTACGAGCAGTACTTC.

The chain links TRBV5-1 to TRBJ2-2; D is perhaps TRBD1 (6 bases). This CDR3 contains 15 residues. The germline V and J ends were trimmed by 1 base and 6 bases, with 13 bases remaining between them. Per the germline V gene, CDR1 is SGHRS and CDR2 is YFSETQ. CDR3 in DNA: TGCGCCAGCAGCTTGCCAGGGGTAGGATCCGGGGAGCTGTTTTTT. Its translation: CASSLPGVGSGELFF.

The J gene is TRBJ2-3, the V gene TRBV3-1; no clear D gene. The V gene's germline CDR1 is LGHDT and CDR2 YNNKEL (reference sequence). The CDR3 spans 14 residues. The V end was cut by 2 bases, the J end by 9 bases, with 15 bases between. The CDR3 region has the DNA TGTGCCAGCAGCCAAATACAGCTGAAAGACACGCAGTATTTT. Protein: CASSQIQLKDTQYF.

This clonotype was seen a few times. The chain uses TRBV9 and TRBJ2-3, with 8 nucleotides matching TRBD2. The germline CDR1 and CDR2 sequences are SGDLS and YYNGEE. Trimming took 3 bases from V and 4 from J; bases not matched to a gene: 10. The CDR3 extends over 16 amino acids. CDR3 amino acids: CASSAEGRLAPDTQYF. The CDR3 region has the DNA TGTGCCAGCAGCGCCGAGGGGAGACTAGCGCCAGATACGCAGTATTTT. Filled out from reference TRBV9 and TRBJ2-3, the complete variable domain reads DSGVTQTPKHLITATGQRVTLRCSPRSGDLSVYWYQQSLDQGLQFLIQYYNGEERAKGNILERFSAQQFPDLHSELNLSSLELGDSALYFCASSAEGRLAPDTQYFGPGTRLTVL.

The CDR3 region is CASSYDGATRGGDTQYF. The CDR3 DNA follows: TGTGCCAGCAGTTACGACGGTGCAACGAGAGGGGGTGATACGCAGTATTTT. The chain recombines TRBV6-2 or TRBV6-3 with TRBJ2-3, with a possible D match to TRBD1 (6 bases). V lost 2 bases and J lost 6, with 21 bases in between. Germline CDR1 reads MNHEY; CDR2 reads SVGEGT. This CDR3 has 17 residues.

The rearrangement joins TRBV5-3 to TRBJ2-3; D is possibly TRBD1 (6 bases). TRBV5-3 is known as an ORF, though its function is uncertain. V was pared by 0 bases and J by 2 bases, with 13 bases between. The CDR3 runs 16 residues. CDR3 DNA sequence: TGTGCCAGAAGCTTGGAGGCGGACAGTAACACAGATACGCAGTATTTT. The encoded protein is CARSLEADSNTDTQYF.

This clonotype showed up many times. This chain links TRBV18 with TRBJ2-3, with D perhaps matching TRBD1 (6 bases). CDR1 and CDR2 from the germline V gene are KGHSH and LQKENI. Trimming shortened V by 6 bases and J by 0 bases, and 10 bases separated the two germline ends. This CDR3 has 14 amino acids. The CDR3 sequence: CASSLDRSTDTQYF. CDR3 bases: TGTGCCAGCTCGCTCGACAGGAGCACAGATACGCAGTATTTT. The complete variable domain, with remaining parts taken from reference TRBV18 and TRBJ2-3, reads NAGVMQNPRHLVRRRGQEARLRCSPMKGHSHVYWYRQLPEEGLKFMVYLQKENIIDESGMPKERFSAEFPKEGPSILRIQQVVRGDSAAYFCASSLDRSTDTQYFGPGTRLTVL.

This clonotype was observed a handful of times. V usage is TRBV7-9 and J usage is TRBJ2-7, with D possibly matching TRBD1 (6 bases). This CDR3 contains 13 residues. Trimming removed 5 bases from V and 7 bases from J, with 15 bases in between. Germline CDR1 SEHNR, CDR2 FQNEAQ (reference sequence). The CDR3 DNA follows: TGTGCCAGCAGCCGGACCGGACAGCAGGAGCAGTACGTC. This gives the protein CASSRTGQQEQYV.

The genes are TRBV5-1 and TRBJ2-5, with D perhaps TRBD1 (6 bases). Trimming took 0 bases from V and 3 from J, leaving 9 bases between them. This CDR3 is built from 14 residues. CDR1 and CDR2 from the germline V gene are SGHRS and YFSETQ. CDR3 DNA: TGCGCCAGCAGCTTGGACCAGGGGAAAGAGACCCAGTACTTC. It codes for CASSLDQGKETQYF.